Below, 16 T cell receptor beta chains from the same sample are listed, as sequenced in a study of lymphopenia after photon versus proton radiotherapy. Profiled with immunoSEQ multiplex PCR; TCRdb holds only in-frame clones, not every one. This sample has thousands of clones, with around 88% found just once. The specimen comprised peripheral blood, sampled from a patient treated with photon-based radiotherapy. The source is a man older than 75 with cholangiocarcinoma.

The gene calls are TRBV4-2 and TRBJ1-1; no reliable D call. CDR1 LGHNA and CDR2 YNFKEQ come from the germline V gene. V lost 0 bases to trimming and J lost 4 bases, with 6 bases between them. This CDR3 is built from 13 residues. This chain's CDR3 is CASSQEFSTEAFF. CDR3 sequence (DNA): TGTGCCAGCAGCCAAGAGTTTTCCACTGAAGCTTTCTTT.

V is TRBV18 and J is TRBJ2-7; 8 nucleotides agree with TRBD1. V shed 0 bases, J shed 4 bases, and the junction held 2 bases outside the gene matches. Germline CDR1 reads KGHSH; CDR2 reads LQKENI. The CDR3 spans 14 residues. CDR3 region: CASSPPRDRYEQYF. CDR3 nucleotide sequence: TGTGCCAGCTCACCACCGAGGGACAGGTACGAGCAGTACTTC.

By proportion, this clone is large. The chain is built from TRBV7-2 and TRBJ2-7; a weak D match, TRBD2 (5 bases). Germline V CDR1 and CDR2: SGHTA, FQGNSA. This CDR3 contains 14 residues. The ends were cut back, 7 bases at V and 2 bases at J, with 15 bases in the middle. CDR3 bases: TGTGCCAGCACTTCAACGGGGAGCGCCTACGAGCAGTACTTC. As protein: CASTSTGSAYEQYF.

The gene calls are TRBV23-1 and TRBJ2-3, with D possibly matching TRBD2 (6 bases). TRBV23-1 is marked as an open reading frame, function uncertain. CDR3 length equals 17 residues. Deletions cut 0 bases from V and 11 bases from J, with 24 bases between. The DNA of the CDR3 is TGCGCCAGCAGTCAATCGGTGGTAGCGGAGGGTCCGTGGATGCAGTATTTT. Translating gives CASSQSVVAEGPWMQYF.

The V gene is TRBV28, the J gene TRBJ2-5, with TRBD1 as a possible D gene (5 bases). CDR3 length: 14 residues. V was shortened by 4 bases and J by 1 base, with 10 bases between the two germline ends. Germline CDR1 is MDHEN and CDR2 is SYDVKM. The DNA for the CDR3 is TGTGCCAGCAGTTCCCAGGGTATCCAAGAGACCCAGTACTTC. This translates into CASSSQGIQETQYF.

The CDR3 sequence is CSVDVDSYEQYF. The CDR3 DNA sequence: TGCAGCGTTGACGTGGATTCCTACGAGCAGTACTTC. This chain joins TRBV29-1 and TRBJ2-7, with D uncertain. Per germline, CDR1 SQVTM and CDR2 ANQGSEA. The CDR3 loop spans 12 amino acids. Deletions cut 3 bases from V and 1 base from J, with 7 bases between.

V usage is TRBV28 and J usage is TRBJ2-2; 9 nucleotides agree with TRBD1. Trimming removed 5 bases from V and 7 bases from J; junction bases left unmatched: 5. Germline V gene sequence: CDR1 MDHEN, CDR2 SYDVKM. This CDR3 has 14 amino acids. CDR3 sequence (DNA): TGTGCCAGCAGTGTGGGACAGGGCAGCGGGGAGCTGTTTTTT. It codes for CASSVGQGSGELFF.

This chain uses TRBV9 with TRBJ2-7, with 10 bases identical to TRBD2. The CDR3 extends over 16 amino acids. Germline lookup yields CDR1 SGDLS and CDR2 YYNGEE. V shed 3 bases, J shed 5 bases, and the junction held 11 bases outside the gene matches. This CDR3 reads CASSARGSGGVNEQYF. The CDR3 region has the DNA TGTGCCAGCAGCGCCCGGGGGAGCGGGGGGGTCAACGAGCAGTACTTC.

The chain recombines TRBV19 with TRBJ1-4; 8 nucleotides match TRBD1. With 6 bases clipped from V and 9 bases from J, the junction kept 6 bases outside the gene matches. Germline CDR1 reads LNHDA; CDR2 reads SQIVND (reference sequence). The CDR3 length is 13 residues. The CDR3 region is CASRPGQVQKLFF. The CDR3, as DNA: TGTGCCAGTAGGCCGGGACAGGTCCAAAAACTGTTTTTT.

This clone showed up just once. The V gene is TRBV2, the J gene TRBJ1-1; maybe TRBD1 (6 bases). This CDR3 is 14 amino acids long. Deletions cut 6 bases from V and 1 base from J, with 12 bases between. Looked up from germline, CDR1 is SNHLY and CDR2 is FYNNEI. The CDR3, as DNA: TGTGCCAGCAGAACGGGACAACAGAACACTGAAGCTTTCTTT. It is translated as CASRTGQQNTEAFF.

As DNA, the CDR3 is TGTGCCAGCAGTGAAAAAAGGGGAGAAGCTTTCTTT. Translated, it gives CASSEKRGEAFF. This chain uses TRBV6-1 with TRBJ1-1; maybe TRBD1 (5 bases). The CDR3 is made up of 12 amino acids. The germline V and J ends were trimmed by 2 bases and 8 bases, with 9 bases remaining between them. Looked up from germline, CDR1 is MNHNS and CDR2 is SASEGT.

The rearrangement links TRBV29-1 to TRBJ1-2, with a weak D call TRBD1 (6 bases). The V end was cut by 6 bases, the J end by 3 bases, with 14 bases between. The CDR3 consists of 13 residues. Per the germline V gene, CDR1 is SQVTM and CDR2 is ANQGSEA. The CDR3 bases are TGCAGCGTAGGGAACAGGGACGACTATGGCTACACCTTC. It specifies CSVGNRDDYGYTF. The entire variable domain, with the rest obtained from reference TRBV29-1 and TRBJ1-2, is as follows: SAVISQKPSRDICQRGTSLTIQCQVDSQVTMMFWYRQQPGQSLTLIATANQGSEATYESGFVIDKFPISRPNLTFSTLTVSNMSPEDSSIYLCSVGNRDDYGYTFGSGTRLTVV.

The chain combines TRBV5-4 with TRBJ1-2; possible D gene TRBD1, 6 bases. This CDR3 comprises 12 residues. Trimming stripped 9 bases from V and 1 base from J, with 10 bases between. CDR1 and CDR2 from the germline V gene are SGHNT and YYREEE (reference sequence). Here the CDR3 reads CAISDSNYGYTF. The CDR3 nucleotides are TGTGCCATTTCGGACAGTAACTATGGCTACACCTTC.

The rearrangement links TRBV14 to TRBJ2-1; 10 nucleotides match TRBD2. The CDR3 covers 19 residues. Germline V gives CDR1 SGHDN, CDR2 FVKESK. J gave up 4 bases and V 4 bases, and 16 bases lay outside the gene matches. The CDR3 spells CASSPGVFLAGDLYNEQFF. The CDR3 bases are TGTGCCAGCAGCCCAGGGGTGTTCCTAGCGGGGGACCTATACAATGAGCAGTTCTTC.

The V gene is TRBV9, the J gene TRBJ2-4, with D possibly matching TRBD2 (6 bases). Germline-derived CDR1 and CDR2 are SGDLS and YYNGEE. The germline V and J ends were trimmed by 3 bases and 8 bases, with 12 bases remaining between them. The CDR3 has 13 residues. The CDR3 nucleotides read TGTGCCAGCAGCGAGCGGCGGGAAGACATTCAGTACTTC. Its translation: CASSERREDIQYF.

The chain combines TRBV28 with TRBJ1-5; D remains ambiguous. The CDR3 runs 13 residues. CDR1 and CDR2 (germline): MDHEN, SYDVKM. Trimming shortened V by 1 base and J by 2 bases, and 3 bases separated the two germline ends. This CDR3 is CASSLSGNQPQHF. The CDR3, as DNA: TGTGCCAGCAGTTTATCCGGCAATCAGCCCCAGCATTTT.